This T cell receptor beta chain stems from a study of blood T cell repertoires in COVID-19. Study summary: Acute and convalescent COVID-19 samples came from the United States, Italy and Spain. In each case, the material was cDNA or gDNA derived from T cells, B-cell-depleted T cells, or PBMCs.

In the source study's methods: Counts of nucleated cells, estimated from reference gene primer amplification, were obtained. Profiled with immunoSEQ multiplex PCR; TCRdb holds only in-frame clones, not every one. V and J calls and clone size are as listed in that table; D and trimming were resolved from the DNA. This table holds 120,000 or so clones, more than 75% found once. Germline loops: CDR1 SGHRS, CDR2 YFSETQ. V lost 5 bases, J lost 3 bases, and 7 bases stayed unmatched. This CDR3 region has 15 residues. This receptor was identified in an older woman with acute or convalescent COVID-19. The rearrangement joins TRBV5-1 to TRBJ2-2, with TRBD1 identical over 7 bases. Sequencing input: peripheral blood. Here the CDR3 reads CASRFTGEYTGELFF. DNA of the CDR3: TGCGCCAGCAGATTTACAGGGGAATACACCGGGGAGCTGTTTTTT.